This T cell receptor (beta chain) is from a study of identical twins. The table lists this clonotype with many counts. One entry per CDR3 protein results from TCRdb running MiXCR on the 5' RACE reads. The table lists roughly 750,000 distinct CDR3 sequences, approximately 21% of them singletons. Germline CDR1 MNHEY, CDR2 SVGAGI. There are 14 residues in the CDR3. V was cut by 1 base and J by 5 bases, with 11 bases left in between. A further study also used this sample, focusing on T cells expressing NK-cell markers. This second study notes: Whether expanded NKG2C-expressing T cell clones recognize HCMV is unknown.

This TCR was sampled from a woman aged 18-30 years in good health. The sequenced sample consisted of PBMCs. The V gene is TRBV6-5, the J gene TRBJ1-1, with D unclear. Here the CDR3 DNA reads TGTGCCAGCAGTTACTTCGTCGGGAGTACTGAAGCTTTCTTT. Its protein is CASSYFVGSTEAFF.